The 30 T cell receptor beta chains listed next were all sequenced from one sample in a study of patients and donors after allogeneic stem cell transplantation. One entry per CDR3 protein, called by TCRdb with MiXCR from the RT-PCR reads. This table has roughly 880,000 distinct CDR3 sequences, roughly 18% appearing once. Sequencing was performed on blood, either unsorted or a sorted T cell fraction (not recorded which). These receptors were obtained from a human donor who was either an allogeneic HSCT recipient or a stem cell or donor lymphocyte infusion donor (not recorded which). It is not recorded whose cells these are; they may come from a transplant donor.

The gene calls are TRBV6-2 or TRBV6-3 and TRBJ1-1, with TRBD1 matching 7 bases. Germline CDR1 MNHEY, CDR2 SVGEGT. V lost 6 bases to trimming and J lost 6 bases; unmatched junction nucleotides: 7. The CDR3 runs 13 residues. CDR3 amino acids: CASSFRGRPEAFF. DNA of the CDR3: TGTGCCAGCAGCTTCAGGGGGAGGCCTGAAGCTTTCTTT.

Points on this clonotype: One end of the junction fails to match germline, which may point to a read error. The V call is TRBV14, the J call TRBJ2-2; D may be TRBD2 (5 bases). The length of the CDR3 is 16 residues. From germline, CDR1 is SGHDN and CDR2 FVKESK. In nucleotides, the CDR3 is TGTGCCAGCAGCCAAGCAGACCCTCGGAACACCGGGGAGCAGTTTTTT. This codes for CASSQADPRNTGEQFF.

Only one count was recorded for this clonotype. In DNA, the CDR3 is TGTGCCAGCAGTTTGGGCAGGGGGGTCACTGAAGCTTTCTTT. As protein: CASSLGRGVTEAFF. This sequence joins TRBV27 and TRBJ1-1; 7 positions match TRBD1. The CDR3 has 14 residues. After removal of 3 bases from V and 4 bases from J, the junction contained 5 bases not matched to a gene. Germline V lookup: CDR1 MNHEY, CDR2 SMNVEV (reference sequence).

This clonotype was seen a handful of times. The genes are TRBV12-3 or TRBV12-4 and TRBJ1-2; weak D call: TRBD1 (5 bases). CDR3 size: 12 residues. The V and J ends lost 6 bases and 7 bases respectively, with 12 bases between them. In DNA, the CDR3 is TGTGCCAGCAGCACCCGGGACTTTGGCTACACCTTC. Translating it yields CASSTRDFGYTF.

This clonotype turned up a few times. This chain links TRBV6-1 with TRBJ2-2, with TRBD2 matching 13 bases. In germline, CDR1 is MNHNS, CDR2 SASEGT. The CDR3 is made up of 16 amino acids. After removal of 4 bases from V and 4 bases from J, the junction contained 3 bases not matched to a gene. The CDR3 nucleotides read TGTGCCAGCAGTGTCCGACTAGCGGGAGGCACCGGGGAGCTGTTTTTT. Protein product: CASSVRLAGGTGELFF.

At least ten counts were recorded for this clonotype. The gene calls are TRBV10-3 and TRBJ1-2; 11 nucleotides line up with TRBD1. CDR1 and CDR2 from the germline V gene are ENHRY and SYGVKD. V shed 7 bases, J shed 5 bases, and the junction held 12 bases outside the gene matches. The CDR3 loop spans 16 amino acids. The CDR3 loop is CAITPRGQGAGYGYTF. CDR3 sequence (DNA): TGTGCCATCACCCCTCGCGGACAGGGGGCAGGTTATGGCTACACCTTC.

This clonotype showed up just a few times. The chain uses TRBV5-1 and TRBJ2-7; maybe TRBD1 (5 bases). Germline lookup yields CDR1 SGHRS and CDR2 YFSETQ. This CDR3 region has 17 residues. V was trimmed by 0 bases and J by 1 base, leaving 17 bases between them. The CDR3 nucleotides read TGCGCCAGCAGCTTGGTATTAACAGGAGAGAGGTCCTACGAGCAGTACTTC. Protein: CASSLVLTGERSYEQYF.

This chain connects TRBV9 to TRBJ1-2, with a possible D match to TRBD1 (5 bases). The CDR3 is 15 residues long. Germline CDR1 reads SGDLS; CDR2 reads YYNGEE. Trimming pared 0 bases from V and 1 base from J, leaving 10 bases between. CDR3 protein: CASSVGQGVNYGYTF. The DNA for the CDR3 is TGTGCCAGCAGCGTAGGTCAAGGGGTTAACTATGGCTACACCTTC.

The chain is built from TRBV24-1 and TRBJ2-7; a weak D match, TRBD2 (5 bases). Looked up from germline, CDR1 is KGHDR and CDR2 is SFDVKD. The length of the CDR3 is 16 residues. The V and J ends lost 3 bases and 2 bases respectively, with 16 bases between them. The CDR3 reads CATSDPRDVETYEQYF. CDR3 nucleotides: TGTGCCACCAGTGATCCACGGGATGTAGAGACCTACGAGCAGTACTTC.

This clonotype has only a few counts. The chain has TRBV5-1 and TRBJ1-1, with TRBD1 matching over 9 bases. V was pared by 2 bases and J by 6 bases, with 8 bases of the junction left unmatched. The V gene's germline CDR1 is SGHRS and CDR2 YFSETQ. This CDR3 comprises 15 residues. As DNA, the CDR3 is TGCGCCAGCAGCTTACCCGGGACAGGGCTTGCTGAAGCTTTCTTT. As protein: CASSLPGTGLAEAFF. Filled out from reference TRBV5-1 and TRBJ1-1, the complete variable domain reads KAGVTQTPRYLIKTRGQQVTLSCSPISGHRSVSWYQQTPGQGLQFLFEYFSETQRNKGNFPGRFSGRQFSNSRSEMNVSTLELGDSALYLCASSLPGTGLAEAFFGQGTRLTVV.

This clonotype was seen a few times. The CDR3 region is CASSFLLGVTGNTF. In DNA form, the CDR3 reads TGTGCCAGCAGCTTCCTCTTGGGGGTTACAGGAAACACCTTC. The chain recombines TRBV11-2 with TRBJ1-2, with D perhaps matching TRBD1 (5 bases). Germline assignment: CDR1 SGHAT and CDR2 FQNNGV. This CDR3 has 14 residues. V gave up 3 bases and J gave up 12 bases, with 20 bases separating them.

The table lists this clonotype with a few counts. J is TRBJ2-2 and V is TRBV12-3 or TRBV12-4; unclear D gene. The CDR3 extends over 12 amino acids. V lost 6 bases and J lost 6, with 8 bases in between. The CDR3 sequence: CASSSSAGELFF. The CDR3 DNA sequence: TGTGCCAGCAGCAGTTCAGCCGGGGAGCTGTTTTTT.

This clonotype was seen many times. The chain links TRBV7-2 to TRBJ2-5; TRBD2 matches 8 bases. The CDR3 runs 17 residues. V lost 0 bases to trimming and J lost 4 bases; unmatched junction nucleotides: 10. Germline CDR1 and CDR2: SGHTA and FQGNSA. CDR3 DNA: TGTGCCAGCAGCTTAGCCCGGGGGGGGGCGGCAAGAGAGACCCAGTACTTC. Translating it yields CASSLARGGAARETQYF. The variable domain in full, completed from reference TRBV7-2 and TRBJ2-5, reads GAGVSQSPSNKVTEKGKDVELRCDPISGHTALYWYRQSLGQGLEFLIYFQGNSAPDKSGLPSDRFSAERTGGSVSTLTIQRTQQEDSAVYLCASSLARGGAARETQYFGPGTRLLVL.

V is TRBV4-1 and J is TRBJ1-2, with D uncertain. In germline, CDR1 is MGHRA, CDR2 YSYEKL. V shed 8 bases and J shed 6 bases, with 22 bases lying between them. There are 15 residues in the CDR3. The CDR3 DNA follows: TGCGCCAGCCAGGATGCGGGTCAGGAGATAAATGGCTACACCTTC. It yields the protein CASQDAGQEINGYTF.

The chain combines TRBV4-2 with TRBJ2-1, with 8 bases aligning to TRBD2. Germline CDR1 LGHNA, CDR2 YNFKEQ. This CDR3 is 16 amino acids long. Germline trimming cut 1 base from V and 3 bases from J; bases unmatched to any gene: 5. The CDR3 DNA sequence: TGTGCCAGCAGCCAAGTATCGGGACTAGTCTACAATGAGCAGTTCTTC. Protein product: CASSQVSGLVYNEQFF.

A few counts support this clonotype. V and J are TRBV12-3 or TRBV12-4 and TRBJ2-6; maybe TRBD1 (5 bases). Trimming left V 2 bases short and J 5 bases short, with 10 bases between. CDR3 length: 15 residues. The DNA of the CDR3 is TGTGCCAGCAGTTTATGGGGCTCGAGGGCCAACGTCCTGACTTTC. This encodes CASSLWGSRANVLTF.

Comments on this clonotype: One junction end does not reproduce the germline sequence, and a read error may be involved. The chain uses TRBV12-3 or TRBV12-4 and TRBJ2-4; D unresolved. This CDR3 is 15 amino acids long. The CDR3 loop is CASSLAGPAQNIQYF. CDR3 coding DNA: TGTGCCAGCAGTTTAGCAGGGCCAGCCCAAAACATTCAGTACTTC.

The J gene is TRBJ2-3, the V gene TRBV27; D is perhaps TRBD1 (5 bases). Trimming cost V 6 bases and J 2 bases, with 9 bases left between them. This CDR3 region has 13 residues. Germline CDR1 and CDR2: MNHEY and SMNVEV (reference sequence). The chain's CDR3 is CASRDSNTDTQYF. The CDR3 coding sequence is TGTGCCAGCAGAGACAGTAACACAGATACGCAGTATTTT.

This clonotype was observed a handful of times. The chain links TRBV10-3 to TRBJ2-7; possible D gene TRBD1, 6 bases. The CDR3 has 13 residues. The V end was cut by 7 bases, the J end by 3 bases, with 13 bases between. The germline V gene has CDR1 ENHRY and CDR2 SYGVKD. Written as DNA, the CDR3 is TGTGCCATCACCCCGGGACATGACTACGAGCAGTACTTC. Amino acids: CAITPGHDYEQYF.

This clonotype was seen more than once but under ten times. A much bigger clone sits one base away, suggesting this may be a read error. The rearrangement uses TRBV7-8 and TRBJ2-3; maybe TRBD2 (6 bases). Germline CDR1 is SGHVS and CDR2 is FQNEAQ. Trimming pared 1 base from V and 7 bases from J, leaving 9 bases between. This CDR3 comprises 13 residues. The CDR3 nucleotides are TGTGCCAGCAGCTTAGGGCGGGAAAATACGCAGTATTTT. It is translated as CASSLGRENTQYF.

This chain links TRBV18 with TRBJ2-7, with 8 positions matching TRBD2. V was pared by 1 base and J by 2 bases, with 4 bases of the junction left unmatched. Germline assignment: CDR1 KGHSH and CDR2 LQKENI. CDR3 length: 15 residues. CDR3 in DNA: TGTGCCAGCTCACCACTTAGCGGGATAACCTACGAGCAGTACTTC. Its translation: CASSPLSGITYEQYF.

V usage is TRBV4-3 and J usage is TRBJ2-5; the match to TRBD2 covers 9 bases. The CDR3 is made up of 16 amino acids. The germline CDR1 and CDR2 sequences are LGHNA and YSLEER. V was pared by 0 bases and J by 10 bases, with 12 bases of the junction left unmatched. The DNA for the CDR3 is TGCGCCAGCAGCCAAGATCGAGCGGGGGGTCTAATTTACCAGTACTTC. This translates into CASSQDRAGGLIYQYF.

The V call is TRBV14, the J call TRBJ2-3, with D unresolved. The length of the CDR3 is 19 residues. Germline loops: CDR1 SGHDN, CDR2 FVKESK. Trimming took 1 base from V and 2 from J, leaving 22 bases between them. The CDR3 spells CASSQVVAGPSSNTDTQYF. The CDR3 DNA reads TGTGCCAGCAGCCAAGTGGTGGCAGGCCCCTCGTCAAACACAGATACGCAGTATTTT.

This clonotype showed up just a few times. This chain uses TRBV20-1 with TRBJ2-7; tentatively, D is TRBD1 (5 bases). The CDR3 runs 13 residues. Germline lookup yields CDR1 DFQATT and CDR2 SNEGSKA (reference sequence). The V end was cut by 3 bases, the J end by 0 bases, with 9 bases between. Written as DNA, the CDR3 is TGCAGTGCTAGGGGCAGGGTCTCCTACGAGCAGTACTTC. Residues: CSARGRVSYEQYF.

This clonotype was seen only a few times. J is TRBJ1-2 and V is TRBV12-3 or TRBV12-4; 11 positions match TRBD1. The CDR3 sequence is 17 residues long. The trim removed 6 bases at V and 4 bases at J, leaving 13 bases unmatched. The CDR3 is CASSRNEDRGRGYGYTF. CDR3 DNA: TGTGCCAGCAGCCGAAACGAGGACAGGGGGCGAGGCTATGGCTACACCTTC.

This clonotype was seen a handful of times. The CDR3 DNA is TGTGCCACCAGCAGAGATTACCGGGACGTATCCTACGAGCAGTACTTC. Translating it yields CATSRDYRDVSYEQYF. The chain links TRBV15 to TRBJ2-7, with D perhaps given as TRBD1 or TRBD2 (5 bases each). This CDR3 contains 16 residues. V lost 0 bases and J lost 1, with 13 bases in between. Germline loops: CDR1 LNHNV, CDR2 YYDKDF (reference sequence).

This chain connects TRBV4-2 to TRBJ2-7, with TRBD2 matching over 7 bases. The CDR3 spans 15 residues. Germline assignment: CDR1 LGHNA and CDR2 YNFKEQ. The V gene end was trimmed by 4 bases and the J gene end by 6 bases; junction bases not matched to a gene: 12. The CDR3 region is CASSPSHPWEGEQYF. CDR3 in DNA: TGTGCCAGCAGCCCCTCCCACCCTTGGGAGGGCGAGCAGTACTTC.

This clonotype was recorded a few times. Here the CDR3 reads CAISESGGMKKETQYF. DNA for the CDR3: TGTGCCATCAGTGAGTCGGGAGGGATGAAGAAAGAGACCCAGTACTTC. This chain connects TRBV10-3 to TRBJ2-5; TRBD2 matches 7 bases. This CDR3 spans 16 amino acids. CDR1 and CDR2 (germline): ENHRY, SYGVKD. The V gene end was trimmed by 0 bases and the J gene end by 3 bases; junction bases not matched to a gene: 7.

This clonotype was detected a few times. This chain connects TRBV30 to TRBJ1-1, with D perhaps TRBD1 (5 bases). Germline V gene sequence: CDR1 GTSNPN, CDR2 SVGIG (reference sequence). The CDR3 has 13 amino acids. Between the trimmed V and J ends, which lost 2 bases and 5 bases, there was a span of 12 bases. The CDR3 protein is CAWSHGGKTEAFF. CDR3 DNA sequence: TGTGCCTGGAGTCACGGGGGTAAGACTGAAGCTTTCTTT.

The genes are TRBV12-3 or TRBV12-4 and TRBJ2-1; 15 bases fit TRBD2. CDR3 length: 17 amino acids. Trimming removed 6 bases from V and 6 bases from J; junction bases left unmatched: 9. CDR3 DNA: TGTGCCAGCAGCTACGGACTAGCGGGAGGGCCCGCCAATGAGCAGTTCTTC. It specifies CASSYGLAGGPANEQFF.